Below are 6 T cell receptor beta chains sequenced from a single sample in a study of cytomegalovirus exposure and HLA in healthy donors. The PCR made use of 60 Vbeta and 13 Jbeta primers. This table comes from immunoSEQ multiplex PCR, and its TCRdb copy is limited to in-frame clones, with some not included. This sample carries around 120,000 clones, about 76% of them seen once, and the ten largest clones take about 0.7%. Specimen: PBMCs. Receptor source: a man between 18 and 29 years old in good health and CMV-seronegative.

This chain connects TRBV27 to TRBJ1-4; 7 bases align to TRBD1. V shed 2 bases and J 0 bases; nucleotides not matched to a gene: 9. The germline gives CDR1 MNHEY, CDR2 SMNVEV (reference sequence). This CDR3 is built from 18 residues. CDR3 bases: TGTGCCAGCAGTTTAACGGGACAGAGCATGGCAACTAATGAAAAACTGTTTTTT. This encodes CASSLTGQSMATNEKLFF.

This clone is a singleton in its sample. This chain connects TRBV19 to TRBJ1-2; 7 nucleotides agree with TRBD1. Germline loops: CDR1 LNHDA, CDR2 SQIVND (reference sequence). V dropped 10 bases and J dropped 7; count of bases not matched to a gene: 15. The CDR3 is 14 amino acids. The CDR3 reads CATMEGARSGGYTF. CDR3 in DNA: TGTGCCACCATGGAGGGGGCCAGATCGGGTGGCTACACCTTC.

The V call is TRBV9, the J call TRBJ2-7, with D uncertain. V lost 2 bases and J 5 bases, leaving 8 bases between the germline ends. The CDR3 spans 12 residues. Per the germline V gene, CDR1 is SGDLS and CDR2 is YYNGEE. The CDR3 spells CASSVSGDEQYF. The CDR3 nucleotides read TGTGCCAGCAGCGTTTCGGGTGACGAGCAGTACTTC.

The table lists this clone with a few counts. This chain uses TRBV4-2 with TRBJ2-1; D remains unclear. CDR1 is LGHNA and CDR2 is YNFKEQ in the germline V gene. V was trimmed by 0 bases and J by 10 bases, leaving 13 bases between them. This CDR3 contains 14 residues. DNA for the CDR3: TGTGCCAGCAGCCAAGATGAACTACCCTCGGAGCAGTTCTTC. As protein: CASSQDELPSEQFF.

The rearrangement uses TRBV18 and TRBJ1-6; TRBD1 is a possible D gene (5 bases). Deletions cut 5 bases from V and 4 bases from J, with 15 bases between. The germline CDR1 and CDR2 sequences are KGHSH and LQKENI. This CDR3 region has 16 residues. CDR3 DNA: TGTGCCAGCTCATCCCAAAGGGGTGGTTATAATTCACCCCTCCACTTT. This translates into CASSSQRGGYNSPLHF.

The chain couples TRBV7-9 to TRBJ2-7, with 9 bases identical to TRBD2. Germline-derived CDR1 and CDR2 are SEHNR and FQNEAQ (reference sequence). V dropped 5 bases and J dropped 3; count of bases not matched to a gene: 5. This CDR3 is built from 14 residues. CDR3 nucleotide sequence: TGTGCCAGCAGCGGGAGCGGGGGGAACTACGAGCAGTACTTC. Amino acids: CASSGSGGNYEQYF. Based on the CDR3 plus reference TRBV7-9 and TRBJ2-7, the full variable domain is DTGVSQNPRHKITKRGQNVTFRCDPISEHNRLYWYRQTLGQGPEFLTYFQNEAQLEKSRLLSDRFSAERPKGSFSTLEIQRTEQGDSAMYLCASSGSGGNYEQYFGPGTRLTVT.